The clone carrying this TCR beta chain was counted only a few times. Its target is unknown. 60 Vbeta and 13 Jbeta primers were used in PCR. Method: immunoSEQ multiplex PCR; TCRdb's copy keeps in-frame clones and lacks some. The sample has about 94,000 clones; about 62% are singletons. This sample was taken from a study of cytomegalovirus exposure and HLA in healthy donors. Study results and caveats: The authors excluded some V segments, including TRBV6-2 and TRBV6-3, as indistinguishable. An apparent linkage of common viral pathogens to several of the most significant clusters emerged in a later analysis. Reportedly, a later analysis found an Asian-associated ancestry cluster had fewer N-insertions than the approximately 700-donor mean. Among TCR sequences, most were rare, though some public TCRs appeared in many donors.

The CDR3 has 13 residues. In germline, CDR1 is SGHRS, CDR2 YFSETQ. Trimming took 4 bases from V and 7 from J, leaving 15 bases between them. What was sequenced was PBMCs. This receptor was taken from a man aged 30-40 years in good health and CMV-seronegative. The chain joins TRBV5-1 to TRBJ2-7; D is possibly TRBD1 (6 bases). The CDR3 spells CASSVYQGIEQYF. The CDR3 DNA is TGCGCCAGCAGCGTATATCAGGGGATTGAGCAGTACTTC.